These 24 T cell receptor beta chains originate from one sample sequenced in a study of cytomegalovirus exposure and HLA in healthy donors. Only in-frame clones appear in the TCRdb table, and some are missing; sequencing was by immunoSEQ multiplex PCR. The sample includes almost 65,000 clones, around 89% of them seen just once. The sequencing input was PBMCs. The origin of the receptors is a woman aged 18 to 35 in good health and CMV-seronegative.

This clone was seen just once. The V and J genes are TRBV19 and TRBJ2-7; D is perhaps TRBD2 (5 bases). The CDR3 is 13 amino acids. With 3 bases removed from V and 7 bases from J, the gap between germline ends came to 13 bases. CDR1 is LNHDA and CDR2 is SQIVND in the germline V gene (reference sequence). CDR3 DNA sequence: TGTGCCAGTAGTATGACGGGGTGGACGGAGCAGTACTTC. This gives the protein CASSMTGWTEQYF.

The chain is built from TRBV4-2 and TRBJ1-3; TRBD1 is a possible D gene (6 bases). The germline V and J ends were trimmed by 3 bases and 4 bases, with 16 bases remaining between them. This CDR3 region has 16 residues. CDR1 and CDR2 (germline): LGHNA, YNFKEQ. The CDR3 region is CASSQVQGSPGNTIYF. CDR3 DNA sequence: TGTGCCAGCAGCCAGGTACAGGGCTCTCCGGGAAACACCATATATTTT.

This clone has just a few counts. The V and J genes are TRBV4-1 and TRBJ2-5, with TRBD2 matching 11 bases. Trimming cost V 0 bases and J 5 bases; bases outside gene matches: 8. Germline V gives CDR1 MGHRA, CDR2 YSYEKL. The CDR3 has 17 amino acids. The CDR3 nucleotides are TGCGCCAGCAGCCAAGACGGGATAGCGGGGGGGCCGGAGACCCAGTACTTC. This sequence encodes CASSQDGIAGGPETQYF.

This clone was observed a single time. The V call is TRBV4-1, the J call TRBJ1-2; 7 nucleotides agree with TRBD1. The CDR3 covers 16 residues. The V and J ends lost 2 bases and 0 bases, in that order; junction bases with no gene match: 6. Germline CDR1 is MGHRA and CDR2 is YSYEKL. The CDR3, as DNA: TGCGCCAGCAGCCAACCCCGACAGGGACCTAACTATGGCTACACCTTC. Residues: CASSQPRQGPNYGYTF.

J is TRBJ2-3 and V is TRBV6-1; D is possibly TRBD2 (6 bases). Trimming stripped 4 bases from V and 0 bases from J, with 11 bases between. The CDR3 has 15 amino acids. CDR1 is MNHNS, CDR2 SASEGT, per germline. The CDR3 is CASSGTGSSTDTQYF. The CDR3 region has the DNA TGTGCCAGCAGTGGGACCGGGAGTAGCACAGATACGCAGTATTTT.

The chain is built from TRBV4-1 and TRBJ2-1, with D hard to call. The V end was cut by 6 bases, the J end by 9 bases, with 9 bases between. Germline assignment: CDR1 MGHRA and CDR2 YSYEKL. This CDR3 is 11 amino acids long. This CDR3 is CASRTYGEQFF. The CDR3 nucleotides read TGCGCCAGCAGGACTTACGGTGAGCAGTTCTTC.

CDR3 in amino acids: CASRAWGGTPYEQYF. In DNA, the CDR3 is TGTGCCAGCAGGGCTTGGGGAGGGACCCCCTACGAGCAGTACTTC. This rearrangement joins TRBV5-6 to TRBJ2-7; 7 bases match TRBD2. The V and J ends lost 5 bases and 2 bases, in that order; junction bases with no gene match: 10. The CDR3 is 15 residues long. CDR1 SGHDT and CDR2 YYEEEE come from the germline V gene.

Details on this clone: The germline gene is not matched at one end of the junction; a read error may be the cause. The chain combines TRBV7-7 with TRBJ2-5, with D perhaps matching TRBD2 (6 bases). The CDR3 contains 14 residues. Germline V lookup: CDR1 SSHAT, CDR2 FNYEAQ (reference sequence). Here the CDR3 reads CASSPQGGQETQYF. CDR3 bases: TGTGCTAGCAGCCCTCAAGGAGGGCAAGAGACCCAGTACTTC.

The CDR3 region is CASSQAASGYNEQFF. The DNA of the CDR3 is TGTGCCAGCAGCCAAGCTGCTAGCGGTTACAATGAGCAGTTCTTC. This chain uses TRBV4-2 with TRBJ2-1; TRBD2 aligns across 7 bases. The CDR3 runs 15 residues. In germline, CDR1 is LGHNA, CDR2 YNFKEQ. V shed 1 base and J 4 bases; nucleotides not matched to a gene: 4.

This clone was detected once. The CDR3 loop is CASSSRLVDTQYF. The CDR3 bases are TGTGCCAGCAGCTCCCGACTAGTGGATACGCAGTATTTT. V usage is TRBV11-2 and J usage is TRBJ2-3; tentatively, D is TRBD2 (6 bases). Germline CDR1 and CDR2: SGHAT and FQNNGV. The V gene lost 4 bases and the J gene lost 6 bases, with 11 bases spanning the gap. This CDR3 region has 13 residues.

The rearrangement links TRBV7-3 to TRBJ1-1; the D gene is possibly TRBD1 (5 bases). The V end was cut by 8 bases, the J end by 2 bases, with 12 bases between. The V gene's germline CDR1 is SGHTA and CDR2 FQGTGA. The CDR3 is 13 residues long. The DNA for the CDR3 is TGTGCCAGCGCAGACGACAGCAACACTGAAGCTTTCTTT. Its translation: CASADDSNTEAFF.

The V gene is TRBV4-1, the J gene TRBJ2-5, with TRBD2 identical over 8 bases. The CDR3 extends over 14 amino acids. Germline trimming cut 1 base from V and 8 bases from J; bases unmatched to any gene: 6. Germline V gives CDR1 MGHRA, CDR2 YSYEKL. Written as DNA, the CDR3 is TGCGCCAGCAGCCAAGTTTCCGCGGGGGGAACCCAGTACTTC. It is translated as CASSQVSAGGTQYF.

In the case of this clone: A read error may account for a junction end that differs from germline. The CDR3 here is CASSVYDRLRTSGNTIYF. As DNA, the CDR3 is TGTGCTAGCAGCGTGTACGACAGATTAAGGACCTCTGGAAACACCATATATTTT. The chain has TRBV7-7 and TRBJ1-3, with D perhaps TRBD1 (5 bases). Germline CDR1 SSHAT, CDR2 FNYEAQ (reference sequence). This CDR3 spans 18 amino acids.

CDR3 loop: CASSPPGAPRGYTF. CDR3 nucleotide sequence: TGTGCCAGCAGCCCACCTGGGGCACCCCGGGGCTACACCTTC. This chain links TRBV7-9 with TRBJ1-2; D may be TRBD1 (5 bases). Per germline, CDR1 SEHNR and CDR2 FQNEAQ (reference sequence). Trimming left V 5 bases short and J 8 bases short, with 18 bases between. This CDR3 has 14 residues.

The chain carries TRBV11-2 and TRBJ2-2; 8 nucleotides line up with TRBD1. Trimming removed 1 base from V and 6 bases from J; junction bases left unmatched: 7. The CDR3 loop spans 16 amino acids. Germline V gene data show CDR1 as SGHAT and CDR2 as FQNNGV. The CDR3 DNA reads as TGTGCCAGCAGCTTAGTATTAAGGACAGGGTCCGGGGAGCTGTTTTTT. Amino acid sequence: CASSLVLRTGSGELFF.

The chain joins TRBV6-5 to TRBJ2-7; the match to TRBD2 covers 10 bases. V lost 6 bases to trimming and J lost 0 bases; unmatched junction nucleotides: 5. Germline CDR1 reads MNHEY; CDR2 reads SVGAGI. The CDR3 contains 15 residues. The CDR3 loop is CASRPTSGASYEQYF. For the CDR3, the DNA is TGTGCCAGCAGACCTACTAGCGGGGCCTCCTACGAGCAGTACTTC.

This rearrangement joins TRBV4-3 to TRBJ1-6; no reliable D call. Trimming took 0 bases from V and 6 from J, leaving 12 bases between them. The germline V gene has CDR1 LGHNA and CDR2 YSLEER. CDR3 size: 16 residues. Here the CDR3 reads CASSQDLRVVNSPLHF. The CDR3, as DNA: TGCGCCAGCAGCCAAGATTTGCGAGTCGTTAATTCACCCCTCCACTTT.

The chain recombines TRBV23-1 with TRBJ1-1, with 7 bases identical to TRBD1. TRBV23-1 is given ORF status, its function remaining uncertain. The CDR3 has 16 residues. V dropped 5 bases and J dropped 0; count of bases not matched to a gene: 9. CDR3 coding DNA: TGCGCCAGCAGTAGACCGGACAGGCGAATGAACACTGAAGCTTTCTTT. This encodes CASSRPDRRMNTEAFF.

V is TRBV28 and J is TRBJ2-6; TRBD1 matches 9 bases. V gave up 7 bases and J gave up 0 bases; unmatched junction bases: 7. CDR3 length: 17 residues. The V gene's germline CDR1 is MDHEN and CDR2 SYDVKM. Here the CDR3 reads CASNSGTGISGANVLTF. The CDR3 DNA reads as TGTGCCAGCAATTCCGGGACAGGGATCTCTGGGGCCAACGTCCTGACTTTC.

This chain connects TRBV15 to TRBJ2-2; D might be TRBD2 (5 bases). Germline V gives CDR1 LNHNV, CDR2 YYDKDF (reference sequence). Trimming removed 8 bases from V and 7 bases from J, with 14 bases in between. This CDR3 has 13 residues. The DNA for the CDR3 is TGTGCCACCCAGCGCGGGTACGGCGGGGAGCTGTTTTTT. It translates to CATQRGYGGELFF.

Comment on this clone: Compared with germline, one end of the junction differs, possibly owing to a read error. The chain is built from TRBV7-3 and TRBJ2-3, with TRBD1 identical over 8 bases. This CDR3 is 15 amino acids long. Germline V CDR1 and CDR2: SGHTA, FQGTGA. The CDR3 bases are TGTGCCAGCAGCCTAACGGGACAGGGCACAGATACGCAGTATTTT. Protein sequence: CASSLTGQGTDTQYF.

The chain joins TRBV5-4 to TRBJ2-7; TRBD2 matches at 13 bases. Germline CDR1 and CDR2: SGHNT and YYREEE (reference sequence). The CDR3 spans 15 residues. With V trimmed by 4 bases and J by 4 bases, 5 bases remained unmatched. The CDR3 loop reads CASSPGLAGWYEQYF. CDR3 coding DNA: TGTGCCAGCAGCCCGGGACTAGCGGGATGGTACGAGCAGTACTTC.

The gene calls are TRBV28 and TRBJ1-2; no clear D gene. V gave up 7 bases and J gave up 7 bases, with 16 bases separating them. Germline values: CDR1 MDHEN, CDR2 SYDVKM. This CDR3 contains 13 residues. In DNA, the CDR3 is TGTGCCAGCACCCTAGTCGGGGTAGGTGGCTACACCTTC. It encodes CASTLVGVGGYTF.

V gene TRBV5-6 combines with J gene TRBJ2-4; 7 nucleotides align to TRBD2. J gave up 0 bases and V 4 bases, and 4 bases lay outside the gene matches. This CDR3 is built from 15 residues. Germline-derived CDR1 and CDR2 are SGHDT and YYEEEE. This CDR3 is CASSPGGLAKNIQYF. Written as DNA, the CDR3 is TGTGCCAGCAGCCCGGGGGGACTAGCCAAAAACATTCAGTACTTC. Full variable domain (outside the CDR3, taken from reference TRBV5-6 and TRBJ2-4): DAGVTQSPTHLIKTRGQQVTLRCSPKSGHDTVSWYQQALGQGPQFIFQYYEEEERQRGNFPDRFSGHQFPNYSSELNVNALLLGDSALYLCASSPGGLAKNIQYFGAGTRLSVL.